The entry below describes one TCR beta chain. Its antigen remains unidentified. UMIs were added to TCR cDNA along with a universal primer site when it was made by 5'RACE template switching. TCRdb redid the calling of the 5' RACE reads with MiXCR, one entry per CDR3 protein. Of approximately 580,000 distinct CDR3 sequences detected, roughly a sixth appear once; the ten largest clones hold about 18%. These data originate in a study of T cells after yellow fever vaccination. At the level of the study: Libraries from low-cell-number fractions were prepared with the SMART-Seq v4 Ultra Low Input RNA kit.

Regarding the study as a whole: A large majority of primary-vaccination clones showed up again after the booster (approximately 96% CD4, approximately 90% CD8).

The material sequenced was PBMCs, taken 5 days after the first yellow fever vaccination. This clonotype was sampled from a man aged 18-30 years who received the YFV17D yellow fever vaccine.

CDR3 DNA sequence: TGCGCCAGCAGCCAAGGGGGGGGTGTCCAGTACTTC. Translating gives CASSQGGGVQYF. This chain connects TRBV4-3 to TRBJ2-5, with 7 bases aligning to TRBD2. Germline V CDR1 and CDR2: LGHNA, YSLEER. Trimming at V came to 1 base and at J to 10 bases, leaving 3 bases not matched to a gene. The CDR3 consists of 12 residues.